The T cell receptor (beta chain) under discussion was sequenced for a study of shared clonotypes between healthy human individuals. About the study: The study used three CD4 naive, three CD4 memory, two CD8 naive and one CD8 memory plate per donor. Overall study findings and caveats: Four donors held roughly 5% of naive CD4 clonotypes in common.

A note on this clone: The antigen remains unidentified. Germline and junction disagree at one end, which may indicate a read error.

Authors' data handling: Junction-only immunoSEQ data arrived without quality scores, meaning filtering differed. Clones were sequenced by immunoSEQ multiplex PCR, and TCRdb holds only the in-frame ones, with some missing. V, J and clone size derive from that table, while D and trimming were established from the DNA sequence. The table lists 950,000 to 1,200,000 clones, roughly 80% of them singletons. Sequenced input: memory CD4+ T cells from PBMCs. Subset given: CD45RA-negative fraction. The clonotype comes from a man younger than 35 in good health. Some clones in this sample may be carry-over from other donors' samples.

The CDR3 bases are TGCGCCAGCAGCTTGGCAGGGGCCTCCTTCGAGCAGTACTTC. This translates into CASSLAGASFEQYF. This sequence joins TRBV5-1 and TRBJ2-7; maybe TRBD1 (6 bases). Germline-derived CDR1 and CDR2 are SGHRS and YFSETQ. The CDR3 runs 14 residues.